This T cell receptor beta chain came from a study of T cells in Graves' hyperthyroidism and ophthalmopathy. Graves' hyperthyroidism was deemed stable given no ophthalmopathy progression within 18 months. Clinical symptoms, serum thyroxine and TRAb, thyroid ultrasound and orbital computed tomography together formed the diagnostic basis. The PBMCs were taken from under 12 ml of fresh peripheral blood. This clonotype was counted many times. A read error may produce the germline difference seen at one junction end. TCR beta CDR3 regions were amplified from RNA. The study used the HTBI primer set for a first-round RT-PCR of the TCR CDR3. TCRdb called the multiplex PCR reads again in MiXCR, with one record for every CDR3 protein. The repertoire holds approximately 640,000 distinct CDR3 sequences, with 15% to 20% as singletons. CDR1 is SGHRS, CDR2 YFSETQ, per germline. The CDR3 runs 12 residues.

The source material was blood. The origin of this receptor is a woman in her thirties with Graves' hyperthyroidism. The V call is TRBV5-1, the J call TRBJ1-1, with D uncertain. The CDR3 sequence is CASSLVGTEAFF. In DNA form, the CDR3 reads TGTGCCAGCAGCTTAGTGGGCACTGAAGCTTTCTTT.